Below, one T cell receptor beta chain is given with its context. Measured with immunoSEQ multiplex PCR; TCRdb has only the in-frame clones, and not every one. The sample has about 110,000 clones; 60% to 80% are singletons. V lost 4 bases and J 0 bases, leaving 14 bases between the germline ends. Germline-derived CDR1 and CDR2 are SGHRS and YFSETQ. The CDR3 spans 17 residues. This sample was included in a study of blood T cell repertoires in COVID-19. The chain recombines TRBV5-1 with TRBJ1-6; D call uncertain. This clonotype was obtained from a woman of 80 years or more with active or convalescent COVID-19. Sequencing was done on a sample of peripheral blood. The CDR3 DNA sequence: TGCGCCAGCAGCCCCTTTAATGCAGACTCCTATAATTCACCCCTCCACTTT. It codes for CASSPFNADSYNSPLHF.